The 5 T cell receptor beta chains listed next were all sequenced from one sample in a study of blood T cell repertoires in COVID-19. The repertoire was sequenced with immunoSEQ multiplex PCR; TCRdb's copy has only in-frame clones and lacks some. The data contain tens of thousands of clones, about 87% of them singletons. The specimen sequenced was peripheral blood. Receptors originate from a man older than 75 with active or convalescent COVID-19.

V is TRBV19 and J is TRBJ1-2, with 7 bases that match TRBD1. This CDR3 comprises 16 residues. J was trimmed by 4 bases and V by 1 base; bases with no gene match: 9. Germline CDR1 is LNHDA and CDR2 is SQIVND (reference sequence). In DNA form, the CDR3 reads TGTGCCAGTAGTATAGGGAGGCCGGGACAGCCCTATGGCTACACCTTC. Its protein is CASSIGRPGQPYGYTF.

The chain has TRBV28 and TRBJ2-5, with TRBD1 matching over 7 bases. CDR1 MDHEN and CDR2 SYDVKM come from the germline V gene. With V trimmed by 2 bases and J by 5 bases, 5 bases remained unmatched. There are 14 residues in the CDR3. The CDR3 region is CASSLGRGLETQYF. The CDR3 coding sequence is TGTGCCAGCAGTTTAGGCAGGGGGTTGGAGACCCAGTACTTC.

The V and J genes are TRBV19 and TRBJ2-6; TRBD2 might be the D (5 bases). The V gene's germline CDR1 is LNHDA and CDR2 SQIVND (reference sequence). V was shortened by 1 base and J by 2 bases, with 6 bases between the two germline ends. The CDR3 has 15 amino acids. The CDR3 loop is CASSIAGAGANVLTF. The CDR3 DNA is TGTGCCAGTAGTATAGCCGGGGCTGGGGCCAACGTCCTGACTTTC.

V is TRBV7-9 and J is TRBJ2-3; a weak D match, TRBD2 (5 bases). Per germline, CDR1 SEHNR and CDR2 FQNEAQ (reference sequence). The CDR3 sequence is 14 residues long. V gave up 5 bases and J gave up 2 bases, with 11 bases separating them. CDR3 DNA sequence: TGTGCCAGCAGCAAGAGCGGAGCCACAGATACGCAGTATTTT. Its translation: CASSKSGATDTQYF.

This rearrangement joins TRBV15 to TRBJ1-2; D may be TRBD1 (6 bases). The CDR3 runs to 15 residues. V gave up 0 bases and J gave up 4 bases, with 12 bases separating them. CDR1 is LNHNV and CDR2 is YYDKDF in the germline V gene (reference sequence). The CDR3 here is CATSRDKTGSYGYTF. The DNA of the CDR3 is TGTGCCACCAGCAGAGATAAAACAGGGTCCTATGGCTACACCTTC.